The sequence of this T cell receptor beta chain was determined in a study of CD8 T cells in Susac syndrome. Study-level results: It was acknowledged by the study that relatively few individuals were included in its TCR sequencing and HLA analysis.

TCR beta from blood CD8+ and CD4+ T cells was sequenced. The control group consisted of healthy donors matched for age and sex. On this clonotype itself: Its matching antigen is unknown.

RNA in amounts of roughly 0.5 to 1 ug was reverse transcribed with random hexamers. Across 54 Vbeta and 13 Jbeta, TCR beta CDR3 was amplified with immunoSEQ multiplex PCR. TCRdb re-analysed the immunoSEQ multiplex PCR reads in MiXCR, keeping a single row per CDR3 protein. The sample lists just under 150,000 distinct CDR3 sequences; approximately 95% were seen once. This CDR3 contains 15 residues. Germline assignment: CDR1 KGHSH and CDR2 LQKENI. After removal of 1 base from V and 5 bases from J, the junction contained 6 bases not matched to a gene. The genes are TRBV18 and TRBJ1-1; 8 bases agree with TRBD1. The source material was CD4+ T cells from PBMCs. This clonotype originated in a human donor in good health. The CDR3 protein is CASSPLGQGGTEAFF. The CDR3 nucleotides read TGTGCCAGCTCACCACTAGGACAGGGTGGAACTGAAGCTTTCTTT.